Listed here is a single T cell receptor (beta chain). The same CDR3 also results from other DNA sequences found in this sample. The trim removed 3 bases at V and 7 bases at J, leaving 2 bases unmatched. CDR3 length equals 13 residues. Germline V gene lookup returns CDR1 SGHTA and CDR2 FQGNSA. An approximately 210 ng quantity of DNA, tens of thousands of T cell genomes, went into the sorted-subset replicate PCRs. TCRdb's table, derived via immunoSEQ multiplex PCR, lists solely in-frame clones and lacks some. The sample lists nearly 1,000,000 clones; about 80% were seen once. This sample was taken from a study of shared clonotypes between healthy human individuals.

This clonotype originated in a young man in good health. J is TRBJ1-5 and V is TRBV7-2, with TRBD1 identical over 8 bases. The sample taken for sequencing was memory CD4+ T cells sorted from blood. Indicated subset: CD45RA-negative fraction. The CDR3, as DNA: TGTGCCAGCAGCTTGGACAGGGCGCAGCCCCAGCATTTT. It translates to CASSLDRAQPQHF.